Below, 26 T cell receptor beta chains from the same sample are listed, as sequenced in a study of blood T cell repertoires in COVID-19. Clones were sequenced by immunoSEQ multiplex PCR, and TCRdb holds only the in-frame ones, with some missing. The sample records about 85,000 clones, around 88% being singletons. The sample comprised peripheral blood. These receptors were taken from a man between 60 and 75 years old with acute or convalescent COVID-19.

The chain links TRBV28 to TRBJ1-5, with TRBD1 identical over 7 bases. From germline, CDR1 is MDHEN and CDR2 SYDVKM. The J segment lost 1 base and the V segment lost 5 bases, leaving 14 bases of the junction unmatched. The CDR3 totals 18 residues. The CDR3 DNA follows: TGTGCCAGCAGTCCCACAGTAAGGACAGGTAGCAGCAATCAGCCCCAGCATTTT. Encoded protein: CASSPTVRTGSSNQPQHF.

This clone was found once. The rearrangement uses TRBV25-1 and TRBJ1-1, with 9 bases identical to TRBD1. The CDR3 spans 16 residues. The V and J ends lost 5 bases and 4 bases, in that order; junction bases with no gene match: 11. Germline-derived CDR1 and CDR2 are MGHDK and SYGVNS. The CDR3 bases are TGTGCCAGCAGTCATACAGGGGGCGGGAAGATCACTGAAGCTTTCTTT. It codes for CASSHTGGGKITEAFF.

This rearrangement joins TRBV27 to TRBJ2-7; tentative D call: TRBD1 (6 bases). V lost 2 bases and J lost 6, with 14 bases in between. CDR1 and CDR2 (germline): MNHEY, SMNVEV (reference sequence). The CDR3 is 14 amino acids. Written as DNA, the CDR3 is TGTGCCAGCAGTTTAACACAGGGTGCCTTCGAGCAGTACTTC. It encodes CASSLTQGAFEQYF.

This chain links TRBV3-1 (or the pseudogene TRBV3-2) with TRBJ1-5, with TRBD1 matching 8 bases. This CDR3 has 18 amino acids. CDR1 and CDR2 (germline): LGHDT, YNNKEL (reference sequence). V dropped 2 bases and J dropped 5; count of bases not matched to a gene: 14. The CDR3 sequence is CASSQHRDRRPVYQPQHF. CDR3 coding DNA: TGTGCCAGCAGCCAACACCGGGACAGGAGGCCCGTCTATCAGCCCCAGCATTTT.

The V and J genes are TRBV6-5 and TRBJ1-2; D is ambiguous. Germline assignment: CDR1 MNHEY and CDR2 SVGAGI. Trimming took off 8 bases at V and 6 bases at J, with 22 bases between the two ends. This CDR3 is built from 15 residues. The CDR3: CASRPPFGEANGYTF. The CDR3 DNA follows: TGTGCCAGCCGACCCCCCTTCGGGGAGGCGAATGGCTACACCTTC.

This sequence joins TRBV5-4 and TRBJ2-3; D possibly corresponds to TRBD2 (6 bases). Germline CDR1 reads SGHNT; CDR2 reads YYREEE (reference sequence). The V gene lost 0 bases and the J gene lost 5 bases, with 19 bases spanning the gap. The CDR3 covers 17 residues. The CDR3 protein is CASSLVVGQGGIDTQYF. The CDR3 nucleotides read TGTGCCAGCAGCTTGGTTGTCGGGCAGGGAGGAATAGATACGCAGTATTTT.

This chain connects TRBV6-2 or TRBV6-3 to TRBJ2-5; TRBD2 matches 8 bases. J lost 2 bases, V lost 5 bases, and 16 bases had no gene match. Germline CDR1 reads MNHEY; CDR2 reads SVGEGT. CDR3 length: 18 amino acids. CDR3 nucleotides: TGTGCCAGCAGTGAGACTCCGGCGGGAGGCGCAGCACAAGAGACCCAGTACTTC. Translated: CASSETPAGGAAQETQYF.

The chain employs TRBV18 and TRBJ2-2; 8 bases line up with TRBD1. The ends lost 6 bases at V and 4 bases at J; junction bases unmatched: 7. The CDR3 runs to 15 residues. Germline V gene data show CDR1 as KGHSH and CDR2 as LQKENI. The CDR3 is CASSPGQGGTGELFF. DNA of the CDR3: TGTGCCAGCTCCCCCGGACAGGGAGGCACCGGGGAGCTGTTTTTT.

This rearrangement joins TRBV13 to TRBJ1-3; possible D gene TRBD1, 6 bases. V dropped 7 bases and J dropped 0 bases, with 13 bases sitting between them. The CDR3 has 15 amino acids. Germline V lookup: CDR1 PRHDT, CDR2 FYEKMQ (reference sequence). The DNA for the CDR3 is TGTGCCAGCACGGACAGCACCTTCTCTGGAAACACCATATATTTT. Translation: CASTDSTFSGNTIYF.

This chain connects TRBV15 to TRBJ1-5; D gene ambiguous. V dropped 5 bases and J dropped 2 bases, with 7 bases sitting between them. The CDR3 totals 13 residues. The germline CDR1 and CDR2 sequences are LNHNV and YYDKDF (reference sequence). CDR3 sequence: CATSESRNQPQHF. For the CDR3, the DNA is TGTGCCACCAGCGAGTCACGCAATCAGCCCCAGCATTTT.

The chain's CDR3 is CASIPGSGGVTDTQYF. Here the CDR3 DNA reads TGTGCCAGCATCCCCGGTTCAGGCGGGGTAACGGATACGCAGTATTTT. V is TRBV7-3 and J is TRBJ2-3; maybe TRBD2 (6 bases). V lost 7 bases and J 6 bases, leaving 23 bases between the germline ends. The CDR3 is 16 amino acids. The germline V gene has CDR1 SGHTA and CDR2 FQGTGA.

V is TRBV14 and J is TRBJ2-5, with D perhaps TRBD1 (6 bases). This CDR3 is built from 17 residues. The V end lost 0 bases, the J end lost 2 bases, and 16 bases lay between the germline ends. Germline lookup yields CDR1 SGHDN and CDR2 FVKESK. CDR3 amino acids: CASSQDRRTAKQETQYF. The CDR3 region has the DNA TGTGCCAGCAGCCAAGACCGACGGACAGCAAAACAAGAGACCCAGTACTTC.

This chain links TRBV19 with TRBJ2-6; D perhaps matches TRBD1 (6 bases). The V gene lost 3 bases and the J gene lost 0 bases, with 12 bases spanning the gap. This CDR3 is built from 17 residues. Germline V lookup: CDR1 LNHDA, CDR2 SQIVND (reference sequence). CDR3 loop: CASSMDRLDSGANVLTF. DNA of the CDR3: TGTGCCAGTAGTATGGACAGACTCGACTCTGGGGCCAACGTCCTGACTTTC.

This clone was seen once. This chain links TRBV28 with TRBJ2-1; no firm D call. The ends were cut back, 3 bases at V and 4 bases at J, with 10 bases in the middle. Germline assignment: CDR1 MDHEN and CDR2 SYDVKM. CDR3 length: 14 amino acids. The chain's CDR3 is CASSLIDNYNEQFF. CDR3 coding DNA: TGTGCCAGCAGTTTGATCGACAATTACAATGAGCAGTTCTTC.

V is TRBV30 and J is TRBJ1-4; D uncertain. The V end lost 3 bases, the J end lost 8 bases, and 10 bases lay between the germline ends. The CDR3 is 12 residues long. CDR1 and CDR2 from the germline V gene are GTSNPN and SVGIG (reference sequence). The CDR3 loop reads CAWSSGEEKLFF. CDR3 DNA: TGTGCCTGGAGCTCCGGGGAAGAAAAACTGTTTTTT.

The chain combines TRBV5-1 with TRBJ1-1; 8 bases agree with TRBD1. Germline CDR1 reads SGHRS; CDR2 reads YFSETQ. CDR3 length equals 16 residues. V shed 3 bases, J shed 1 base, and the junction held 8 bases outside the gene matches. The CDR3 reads CASSSTGGTWNTEAFF. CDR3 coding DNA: TGCGCCAGCAGCTCCACAGGGGGTACTTGGAACACTGAAGCTTTCTTT.

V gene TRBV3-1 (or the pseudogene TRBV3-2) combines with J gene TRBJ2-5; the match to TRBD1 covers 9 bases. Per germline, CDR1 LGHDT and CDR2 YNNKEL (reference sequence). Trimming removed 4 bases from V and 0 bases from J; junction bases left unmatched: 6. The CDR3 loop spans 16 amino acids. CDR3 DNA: TGTGCCAGCAGCCCCTTGGGGACAGGGAACCAAGAGACCCAGTACTTC. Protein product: CASSPLGTGNQETQYF.

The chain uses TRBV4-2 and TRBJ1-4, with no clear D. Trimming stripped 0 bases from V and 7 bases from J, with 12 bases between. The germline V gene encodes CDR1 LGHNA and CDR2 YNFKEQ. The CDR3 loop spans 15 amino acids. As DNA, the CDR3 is TGTGCCAGCAGCCAAGACAGGCCCCGGGGTGAAAAACTGTTTTTT. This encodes CASSQDRPRGEKLFF.

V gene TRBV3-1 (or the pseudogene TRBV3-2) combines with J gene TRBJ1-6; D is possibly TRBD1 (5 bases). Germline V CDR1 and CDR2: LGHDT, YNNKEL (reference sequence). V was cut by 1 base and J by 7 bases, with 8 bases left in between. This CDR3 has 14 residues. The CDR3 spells CASSQAQGNSPLHF. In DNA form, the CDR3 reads TGTGCCAGCAGCCAAGCGCAGGGAAATTCACCCCTCCACTTT.

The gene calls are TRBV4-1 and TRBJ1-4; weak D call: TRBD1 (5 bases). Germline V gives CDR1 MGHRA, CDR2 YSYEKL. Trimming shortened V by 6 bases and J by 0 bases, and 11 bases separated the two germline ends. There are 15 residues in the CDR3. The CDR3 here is CASRTDLTTNEKLFF. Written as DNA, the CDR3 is TGCGCCAGCAGGACAGATCTCACAACTAATGAAAAACTGTTTTTT.

DNA for the CDR3: TGTGCCAGCAGTTACGGCCAACAGCTAATGAACACTGAAGCTTTCTTT. It specifies CASSYGQQLMNTEAFF. The chain carries TRBV6-5 and TRBJ1-1; D is unclear. The V end was cut by 2 bases, the J end by 0 bases, with 13 bases between. The germline V gene encodes CDR1 MNHEY and CDR2 SVGAGI. The CDR3 contains 16 residues.

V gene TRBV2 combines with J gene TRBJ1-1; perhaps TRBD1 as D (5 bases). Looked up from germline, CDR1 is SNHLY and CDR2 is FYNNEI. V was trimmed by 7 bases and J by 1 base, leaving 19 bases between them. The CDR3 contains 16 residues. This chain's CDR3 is CASKYRTRNSNTEAFF. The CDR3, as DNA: TGTGCCAGCAAGTACAGGACTAGAAACTCGAACACTGAAGCTTTCTTT.

The CDR3 protein is CASSPTAIRSSGNTIYF. The CDR3 region has the DNA TGTGCCAGCAGCCCGACAGCTATACGTAGCTCTGGAAACACCATATATTTT. The chain uses TRBV5-6 and TRBJ1-3; tentative D call: TRBD1 (5 bases). The ends were cut back, 4 bases at V and 0 bases at J, with 17 bases in the middle. CDR3 length: 17 residues. Germline CDR1 and CDR2: SGHDT and YYEEEE.

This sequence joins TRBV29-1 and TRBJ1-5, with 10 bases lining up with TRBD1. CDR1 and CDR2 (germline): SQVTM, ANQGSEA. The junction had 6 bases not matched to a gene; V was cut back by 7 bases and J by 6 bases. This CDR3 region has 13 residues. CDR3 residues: CSGDRGLGQPQHF. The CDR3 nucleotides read TGCAGCGGTGACAGGGGGCTTGGTCAGCCCCAGCATTTT.

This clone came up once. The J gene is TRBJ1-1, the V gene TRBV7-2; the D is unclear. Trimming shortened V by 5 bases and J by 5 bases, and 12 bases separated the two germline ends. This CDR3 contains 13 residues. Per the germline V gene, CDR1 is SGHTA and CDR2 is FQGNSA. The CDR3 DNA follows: TGTGCCAGCAGCCCCTTGGCGAGGACTGAAGCTTTCTTT. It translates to CASSPLARTEAFF.

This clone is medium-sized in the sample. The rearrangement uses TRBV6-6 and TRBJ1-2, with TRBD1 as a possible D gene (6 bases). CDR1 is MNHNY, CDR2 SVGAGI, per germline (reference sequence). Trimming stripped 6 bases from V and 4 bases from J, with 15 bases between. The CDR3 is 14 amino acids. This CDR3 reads CASRTQGLFYGYTF. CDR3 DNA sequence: TGTGCCAGCAGGACCCAGGGGTTATTCTATGGCTACACCTTC.